The 19 T cell receptor beta chains presented below share a single source sample, sequenced in a study of graft-versus-host responses after intestinal transplantation. Libraries were prepared by immunoSEQ multiplex PCR; TCRdb keeps only in-frame clonotypes and omits some of them. The table includes approximately 85,000 clones, approximately 95% detected once. Antigens of these TCRs are unknown. The material was unstimulated CD8+ T cells sorted from spleen or lymph node cells, obtained before transplant. These receptors all come from a human donor who was the organ donor for an intestinal transplant.

This clone was recorded once. The CDR3 coding sequence is TGTGCCAGTAGTGCGGGGGAATTCTACGAGCAGTACTTC. Translating gives CASSAGEFYEQYF. The rearrangement joins TRBV19 to TRBJ2-7, with 7 bases that match TRBD2. The CDR3 covers 13 residues. Trimming cost V 5 bases and J 3 bases; bases outside gene matches: 4. CDR1 and CDR2 from the germline V gene are LNHDA and SQIVND (reference sequence).

CDR3 nucleotide sequence: TGTGCCAGCAGCCCCCGGACTAGCGGGAGGGGCTACAATGAGCAGTTCTTC. Protein: CASSPRTSGRGYNEQFF. The chain recombines TRBV11-2 with TRBJ2-1; 15 nucleotides line up with TRBD2. Germline V CDR1 and CDR2: SGHAT, FQNNGV. This CDR3 has 17 residues. V dropped 5 bases and J dropped 3; count of bases not matched to a gene: 5.

The rearrangement uses TRBV4-1 and TRBJ2-1; 7 nucleotides align to TRBD2. Germline trimming cut 1 base from V and 2 bases from J; bases unmatched to any gene: 5. The V gene's germline CDR1 is MGHRA and CDR2 YSYEKL. The length of the CDR3 is 16 residues. The CDR3 DNA follows: TGCGCCAGCAGCCAAGTCCCGGGGGGAGCCTACAATGAGCAGTTCTTC. Translated, it gives CASSQVPGGAYNEQFF.

The rearrangement joins TRBV5-8 to TRBJ1-4, with no clear D. This CDR3 has 14 residues. The ends were cut back, 7 bases at V and 0 bases at J, with 10 bases in the middle. Germline V gene sequence: CDR1 SGHTS, CDR2 YDEGEE. The CDR3 sequence is CASGIDATNEKLFF. CDR3 in DNA: TGTGCCAGCGGCATCGATGCAACTAATGAAAAACTGTTTTTT. Together with reference TRBV5-8 and TRBJ1-4, the CDR3 gives the full variable domain: EAGVTQSPTHLIKTRGQQATLRCSPISGHTSVYWYQQALGLGLQFLLWYDEGEERNRGNFPPRFSGRQFPNYSSELNVNALELEDSALYLCASGIDATNEKLFFGSGTQLSVL.

The chain carries TRBV7-8 and TRBJ2-7; possibly TRBD2 for D (5 bases). The CDR3 sequence is 15 residues long. The germline V and J ends were trimmed by 5 bases and 6 bases, with 20 bases remaining between them. CDR1 SGHVS and CDR2 FQNEAQ come from the germline V gene. The chain's CDR3 is CASSPLPARTLEQYF. Here the CDR3 DNA reads TGTGCCAGCAGCCCCCTTCCTGCGAGGACTCTCGAGCAGTACTTC.

With regard to this clone: The sample carries other DNA sequences with the same CDR3. V is TRBV19 and J is TRBJ2-7; 8 positions agree with TRBD1. The CDR3 has 13 residues. CDR1 is LNHDA and CDR2 is SQIVND in the germline V gene (reference sequence). Germline trimming cut 8 bases from V and 0 bases from J; bases unmatched to any gene: 3. This CDR3 reads CASGTGSSYEQYF. The DNA of the CDR3 is TGTGCCAGTGGGACAGGCAGCTCCTACGAGCAGTACTTC.

The rearrangement links TRBV4-1 to TRBJ2-2, with 8 bases aligning to TRBD1. Germline V gene data show CDR1 as MGHRA and CDR2 as YSYEKL. The CDR3 is 15 amino acids. V lost 1 base and J lost 6; bases outside the gene matches: 4. The CDR3 protein is CASSQGNRGAGELFF. CDR3 coding DNA: TGCGCCAGCAGCCAAGGGAACAGGGGGGCCGGGGAGCTGTTTTTT.

The CDR3 sequence is CASSFKASGIQETQYF. CDR3 sequence (DNA): TGTGCCAGCAGCTTTAAGGCTAGCGGGATCCAAGAGACCCAGTACTTC. The chain couples TRBV11-1 to TRBJ2-5; TRBD2 matches at 9 bases. This CDR3 has 16 amino acids. The J segment lost 1 base and the V segment lost 3 bases, leaving 6 bases of the junction unmatched. Germline V gives CDR1 SGHAT, CDR2 FQDESV (reference sequence).

The chain links TRBV5-4 to TRBJ2-1, with 8 bases aligning to TRBD2. The V segment lost 0 bases and the J segment 8 bases; nucleotides outside the gene matches: 10. CDR1 and CDR2 from the germline V gene are SGHNT and YYREEE (reference sequence). This CDR3 region has 16 residues. CDR3 coding DNA: TGTGCCAGCAGCTTGGAGGCTAGCGGGTTCGCGGATGAGCAGTTCTTC. Protein: CASSLEASGFADEQFF.

In its sample, this clone was seen once. V and J are TRBV7-9 and TRBJ2-7, with D perhaps matching TRBD1 (6 bases). The CDR3 contains 13 residues. Trimming removed 5 bases from V and 2 bases from J, with 10 bases in between. Germline CDR1 and CDR2: SEHNR and FQNEAQ (reference sequence). In DNA form, the CDR3 reads TGTGCCAGCAGCGCTAACAGGGCCTACGAGCAGTACTTC. It encodes CASSANRAYEQYF.

The V and J genes are TRBV15 and TRBJ2-7; 8 bases line up with TRBD2. V was clipped by 0 bases and J by 0 bases; unmatched bases: 13. From germline, CDR1 is LNHNV and CDR2 YYDKDF (reference sequence). The CDR3 has 19 residues. For the CDR3, the DNA is TGTGCCACCAGCAGAGATATTCTGACTAGCGCGACTTACTCCTACGAGCAGTACTTC. It codes for CATSRDILTSATYSYEQYF.

This chain links TRBV19 with TRBJ2-2; no clear D gene. The CDR3 has 13 amino acids. Trimming removed 5 bases from V and 7 bases from J, with 11 bases in between. The germline gives CDR1 LNHDA, CDR2 SQIVND (reference sequence). The DNA for the CDR3 is TGTGCCAGTAGTGTATTTAGTTTCGGGGAGCTGTTTTTT. Amino acids: CASSVFSFGELFF.

The V call is TRBV27, the J call TRBJ1-1, with 8 nucleotides matching TRBD1. Germline V gene lookup returns CDR1 MNHEY and CDR2 SMNVEV (reference sequence). The CDR3 is 15 amino acids. V lost 6 bases and J lost 5; bases outside the gene matches: 11. The CDR3 DNA is TGTGCCAGCAGAAAATCAGGGGGCGCGTGGACTGAAGCTTTCTTT. Amino acids: CASRKSGGAWTEAFF.

The chain is built from TRBV5-6 and TRBJ2-7; 7 nucleotides match TRBD2. Germline lookup yields CDR1 SGHDT and CDR2 YYEEEE. Trimming removed 3 bases from V and 5 bases from J; junction bases left unmatched: 8. The CDR3 length is 14 residues. CDR3 in amino acids: CASSSGLEGHEQYF. The DNA for the CDR3 is TGTGCCAGCAGCTCCGGACTAGAGGGGCACGAGCAGTACTTC. Full variable domain (missing parts from reference TRBV5-6 and TRBJ2-7): DAGVTQSPTHLIKTRGQQVTLRCSPKSGHDTVSWYQQALGQGPQFIFQYYEEEERQRGNFPDRFSGHQFPNYSSELNVNALLLGDSALYLCASSSGLEGHEQYFGPGTRLTVT.

In nucleotides, the CDR3 is TGCAGCGTTTCAGGGGGAACTAATGAAAAACTGTTTTTT. Translated, it gives CSVSGGTNEKLFF. V and J are TRBV29-1 and TRBJ1-4; 7 bases agree with TRBD1. V gave up 5 bases and J gave up 1 base; unmatched junction bases: 1. The CDR3 covers 13 residues. Germline V gene lookup returns CDR1 SQVTM and CDR2 ANQGSEA.

This clone showed up just once. V gene TRBV7-2 combines with J gene TRBJ2-1; 10 positions agree with TRBD1. CDR1 and CDR2 from the germline V gene are SGHTA and FQGNSA. This CDR3 is built from 16 residues. With V trimmed by 6 bases and J by 5 bases, 10 bases remained unmatched. CDR3 loop: CASSYLTGGGNNEQFF. The CDR3 nucleotides read TGTGCCAGCAGTTATCTGACAGGGGGCGGAAACAATGAGCAGTTCTTC.

The chain has TRBV19 and TRBJ1-2; D might be TRBD1 (6 bases). Germline assignment: CDR1 LNHDA and CDR2 SQIVND (reference sequence). The V gene lost 5 bases and the J gene lost 2 bases, with 12 bases spanning the gap. The CDR3 sequence is 14 residues long. The CDR3 region is CASSLRQVNYGYTF. The CDR3, as DNA: TGTGCCAGTAGTCTACGACAGGTAAACTATGGCTACACCTTC.

The chain uses TRBV7-2 and TRBJ2-1; D is unresolved. Trimming cost V 3 bases and J 3 bases, with 3 bases left between them. Germline V CDR1 and CDR2: SGHTA, FQGNSA. The CDR3 is made up of 12 amino acids. The CDR3 nucleotides read TGTGCCAGCAGCTTGTACTACAATGAGCAGTTCTTC. Its protein is CASSLYYNEQFF. The entire variable domain, with the rest obtained from reference TRBV7-2 and TRBJ2-1, is as follows: GAGVSQSPSNKVTEKGKDVELRCDPISGHTALYWYRQSLGQGLEFLIYFQGNSAPDKSGLPSDRFSAERTGGSVSTLTIQRTQQEDSAVYLCASSLYYNEQFFGPGTRLTVL.

This rearrangement joins TRBV7-9 to TRBJ2-5; 9 bases agree with TRBD2. Trimming removed 1 base from V and 2 bases from J; junction bases left unmatched: 5. Per germline, CDR1 SEHNR and CDR2 FQNEAQ (reference sequence). The CDR3 length is 16 residues. The CDR3 loop reads CASSLGGSGGQETQYF. CDR3 in DNA: TGTGCCAGCAGCTTAGGAGGTAGCGGGGGTCAAGAGACCCAGTACTTC.